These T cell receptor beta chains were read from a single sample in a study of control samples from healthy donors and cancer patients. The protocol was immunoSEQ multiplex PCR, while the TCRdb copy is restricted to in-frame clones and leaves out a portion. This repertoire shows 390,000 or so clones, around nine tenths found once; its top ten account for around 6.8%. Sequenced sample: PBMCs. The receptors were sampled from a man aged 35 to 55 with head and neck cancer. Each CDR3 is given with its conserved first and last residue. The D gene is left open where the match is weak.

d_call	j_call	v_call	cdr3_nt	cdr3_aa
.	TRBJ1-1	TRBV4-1	TGCGCCAGCAGCCAAGGGGGCAGTGAAGCTTTCTTT	CASSQGGSEAFF
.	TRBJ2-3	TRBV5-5	TGTGCCAGCAGCTTGGATGTTCGGGGCCCCACAGATACGCAGTATTTT	CASSLDVRGPTDTQYF
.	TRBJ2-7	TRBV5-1	TGCGCCAGCTGGGCCAGGTGGGACGAGCAGTACTTC	CASWARWDEQYF
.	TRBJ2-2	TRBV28	TGTGCCAGCGCAGGGGTCATACACAACACCGGGGAGCTGTTTTTT	CASAGVIHNTGELFF
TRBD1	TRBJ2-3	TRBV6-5	TGTGCCAGCAGTCTCCTCCGACAGGGAGCAGATACGCAGTATTTT	CASSLLRQGADTQYF
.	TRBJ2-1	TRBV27	TGTGCCAGCAGTAACCAGCCGACTTCCTACAATGAGCAGTTCTTC	CASSNQPTSYNEQFF
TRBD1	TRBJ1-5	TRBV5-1	TGCGCCAGCAGCCTACAGGGGGGACGACAGCCCCAGCATTTT	CASSLQGGRQPQHF
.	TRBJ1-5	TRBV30	TGTGCCTGGAGTATCGAGGCCAATCAGCCCCAGCATTTT	CAWSIEANQPQHF
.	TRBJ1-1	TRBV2	TGTGCCACCAGAGGGGGCACTGAAGCTTTCTTT	CATRGGTEAFF
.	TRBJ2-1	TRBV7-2	TGTGCCAGCAGCCCCACCGGGGGAGGAGGAACCTACAATGAGCAGTTCTTC	CASSPTGGGGTYNEQFF
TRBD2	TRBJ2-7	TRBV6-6	TGTGCCAGCAGTTACTCGGCTAGCGGCACCTACGAGCAGTACTTC	CASSYSASGTYEQYF
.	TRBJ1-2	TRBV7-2	TGTGCCAGCAGCTTAGGGGCGGGACTCTATGGCTACACCTTC	CASSLGAGLYGYTF
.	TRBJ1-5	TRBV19	TGTGCCAGTAGAGGGGTCCTCAATCAGCCCCAGCATTTT	CASRGVLNQPQHF
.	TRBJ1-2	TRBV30	TGTGCCTGGACCACCCCTTTTAGGGTCCACTATGGCTACACCTTC	CAWTTPFRVHYGYTF
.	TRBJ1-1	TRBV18	TGTGCCAGCTCCCCTCGTCCGACAGAGGACACTGAAGCTTTCTTT	CASSPRPTEDTEAFF
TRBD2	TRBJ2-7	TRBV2	TGTGCCAGCATACGGGGGGGGCAACGCCTCTCCTACGAGCAGTACTTC	CASIRGGQRLSYEQYF
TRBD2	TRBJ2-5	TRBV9	TGTGCCAGCTGGAGCGGGAGGGCCGAATTGGAGACCCAGTACTTC	CASWSGRAELETQYF
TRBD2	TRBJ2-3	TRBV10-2	TGCGCCAGCAGTGAGAGCGGGTATGGACGGGAGGGCCGTGATACGCAGTATTTT	CASSESGYGREGRDTQYF
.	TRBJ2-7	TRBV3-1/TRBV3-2	TGTGCCAGCAGCCAAGACTCCGGGACCCACTACTACGAGCAGTACTTC	CASSQDSGTHYYEQYF